This T cell receptor beta chain was captured by sequencing in a study of control samples from healthy donors and cancer patients. The CDR3 is 15 amino acids. Losses at the gene ends were 5 bases for V and 3 bases for J; bases not matched to a gene: 8. Germline CDR1 and CDR2: SGHRS and YFSETQ. Generated by immunoSEQ multiplex PCR, the TCRdb table keeps only in-frame clones and is missing some. The sample comprises around 100,000 clones, more than 85% of which are singletons, and 19% rests with the top ten. The sequenced sample was PBMCs. This chain connects TRBV5-1 to TRBJ1-3, with TRBD1 identical over 7 bases. The TCR originated in a man between 60 and 75 years old with lung cancer. CDR3 bases: TGCGCCAGCAGTCCGGGACAGCAATTTGGAAACACCATATATTTT. Its protein is CASSPGQQFGNTIYF.